Here is one T cell receptor (beta chain) with its context. Its antigen is not yet known. Base qualities are not recorded, but no much larger clone differs from it by a single base. The library was obtained by PCR. TCRdb records Illumina HiSeq 2500 as the sequencer. TCR library preparation used molecular barcoding, with unique molecular identifiers applied to normalize quantification of the TCRbeta repertoire. TCRdb ran its own pipeline on the public reads, namely fastp trimming at Q25 and MiXCR clone calling, and kept in-frame beta chains. Here each entry gathers all rows of one CDR3 protein and keeps the most common genes and DNA. This sample lists about 360,000 distinct CDR3 sequences; 13% were detected once. Of the sample, about 4% falls within the top ten clones. The data stem from a study of T-cell reconstitution after alpha-beta-depleted transplantation in children (dated by TCRdb to the mid-2010s). Turning to the overall study: T-cell immune reconstitution after TCRalphabeta/CD19-depleted allogeneic hematopoietic cell transplantation in children was quantitatively tracked in the study by means of TCR repertoire profiling.

V has 2 bases trimmed and J has 2 bases trimmed; junction bases matching no gene number 6. The germline V gene provides CDR1 SGHTA and CDR2 FQGNSA. The CDR3 has 16 amino acids, counting the end cysteine and phenylalanine. Only the CDR3 DNA stays, 48 bases, in frame from base 1. The rearrangement joined TRBV7-2 to TRBJ2-3; 8 junctional bases match TRBD2. Sequenced here: PBMCs, sampled from the stem cell graft. The sequence was obtained from a human donor who donated a stem cell graft to a child with Fanconi anemia. CDR3 protein: CASSLSGGFSTDTQYF. The nucleotide sequence is given as TGTGCCAGCAGCTTAAGCGGGGGATTTTCCACAGATACGCAGTATTTT.